The sample holds many counts of the clone carrying this T cell receptor (beta chain). The CDR3 consists of 14 residues. V lost 5 bases to trimming and J lost 7 bases, with 19 bases between them. Germline V gene sequence: CDR1 SGDLS, CDR2 YYNGEE. TCRdb called the RT-PCR reads again in MiXCR, with one record for every CDR3 protein. Of more than 600,000 distinct CDR3 sequences listed, 14% are singletons. J is TRBJ2-7 and V is TRBV9; the D gene is possibly TRBD1 (5 bases). The receptor's source is a female donor in good health, serving as a healthy control. The sequenced sample consisted of memory CD4+ T cells from blood. The CDR3 reads CASSSGLTALEQYF. The DNA for the CDR3 is TGTGCCAGCAGTAGTGGATTGACAGCTCTTGAGCAGTACTTC.